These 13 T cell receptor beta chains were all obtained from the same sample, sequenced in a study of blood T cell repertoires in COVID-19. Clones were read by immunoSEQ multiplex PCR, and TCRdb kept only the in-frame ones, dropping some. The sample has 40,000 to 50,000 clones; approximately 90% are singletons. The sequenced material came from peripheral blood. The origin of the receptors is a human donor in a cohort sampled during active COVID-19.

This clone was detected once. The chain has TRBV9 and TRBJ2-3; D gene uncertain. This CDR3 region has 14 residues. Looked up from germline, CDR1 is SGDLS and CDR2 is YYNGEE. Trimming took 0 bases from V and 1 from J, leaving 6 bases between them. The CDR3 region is CASSVGAGTDTQYF. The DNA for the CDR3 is TGTGCCAGCAGCGTAGGGGCCGGCACAGATACGCAGTATTTT. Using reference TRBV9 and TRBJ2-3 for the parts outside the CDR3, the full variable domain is DSGVTQTPKHLITATGQRVTLRCSPRSGDLSVYWYQQSLDQGLQFLIQYYNGEERAKGNILERFSAQQFPDLHSELNLSSLELGDSALYFCASSVGAGTDTQYFGPGTRLTVL.

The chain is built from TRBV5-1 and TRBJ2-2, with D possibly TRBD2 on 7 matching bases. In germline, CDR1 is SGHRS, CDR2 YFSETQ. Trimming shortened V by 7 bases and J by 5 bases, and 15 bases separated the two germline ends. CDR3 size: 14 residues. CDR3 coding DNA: TGCGCCAGCGACACAGGGCGGGGGACCGGGGAGCTGTTTTTT. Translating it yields CASDTGRGTGELFF.

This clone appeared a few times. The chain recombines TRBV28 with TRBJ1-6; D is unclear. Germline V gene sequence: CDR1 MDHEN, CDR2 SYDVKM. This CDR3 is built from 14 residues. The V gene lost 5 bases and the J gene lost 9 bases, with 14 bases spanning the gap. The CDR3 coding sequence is TGTGCCAGCAGTAATCCCGGGGTGGCTTCACCCCTCCACTTT. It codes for CASSNPGVASPLHF.

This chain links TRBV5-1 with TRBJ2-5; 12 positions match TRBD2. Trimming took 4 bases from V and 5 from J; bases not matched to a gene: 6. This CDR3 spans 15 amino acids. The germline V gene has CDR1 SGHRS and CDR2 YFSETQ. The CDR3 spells CASSRRLAGAETQYF. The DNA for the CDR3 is TGCGCCAGCAGCCGCCGACTAGCGGGAGCGGAGACCCAGTACTTC.

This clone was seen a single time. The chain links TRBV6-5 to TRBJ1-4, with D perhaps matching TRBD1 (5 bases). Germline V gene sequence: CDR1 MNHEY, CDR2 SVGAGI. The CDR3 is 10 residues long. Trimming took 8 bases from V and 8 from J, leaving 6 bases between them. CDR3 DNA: TGTGCCAGCCGGGGGGAAAAACTGTTTTTT. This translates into CASRGEKLFF.

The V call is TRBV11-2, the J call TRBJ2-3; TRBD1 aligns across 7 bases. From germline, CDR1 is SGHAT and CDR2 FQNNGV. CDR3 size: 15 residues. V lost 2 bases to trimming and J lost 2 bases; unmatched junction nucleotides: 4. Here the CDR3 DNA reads TGTGCCAGCAGCTTATCTGACAGGGCCACAGATACGCAGTATTTT. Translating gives CASSLSDRATDTQYF.

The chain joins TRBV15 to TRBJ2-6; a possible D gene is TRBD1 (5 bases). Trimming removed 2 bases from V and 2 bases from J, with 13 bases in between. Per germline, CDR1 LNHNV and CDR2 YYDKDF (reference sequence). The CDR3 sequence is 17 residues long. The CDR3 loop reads CATSRYRTAPGANVLTF. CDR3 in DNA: TGTGCCACCAGCAGATACAGGACCGCACCTGGGGCCAACGTCCTGACTTTC.

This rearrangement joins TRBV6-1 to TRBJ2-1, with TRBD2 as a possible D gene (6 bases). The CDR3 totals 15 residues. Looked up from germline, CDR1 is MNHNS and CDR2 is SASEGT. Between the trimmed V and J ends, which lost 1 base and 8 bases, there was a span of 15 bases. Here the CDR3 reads CASSEVGGSMDEQFF. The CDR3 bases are TGTGCCAGCAGTGAAGTTGGGGGGAGCATGGATGAGCAGTTCTTC.

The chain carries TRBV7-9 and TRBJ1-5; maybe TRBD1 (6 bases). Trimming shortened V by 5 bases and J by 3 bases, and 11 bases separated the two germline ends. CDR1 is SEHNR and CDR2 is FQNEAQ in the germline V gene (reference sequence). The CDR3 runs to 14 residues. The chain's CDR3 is CASSVRDNNQPQHF. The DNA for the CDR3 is TGTGCCAGCAGCGTCCGGGACAACAATCAGCCCCAGCATTTT.

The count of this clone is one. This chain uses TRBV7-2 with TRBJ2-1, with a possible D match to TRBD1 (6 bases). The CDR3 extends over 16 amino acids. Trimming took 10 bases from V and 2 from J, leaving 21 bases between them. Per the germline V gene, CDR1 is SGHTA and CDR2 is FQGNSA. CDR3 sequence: CATRTLIGTTYNEQFF. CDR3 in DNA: TGTGCCACCAGGACCTTGATAGGGACAACCTACAATGAGCAGTTCTTC.

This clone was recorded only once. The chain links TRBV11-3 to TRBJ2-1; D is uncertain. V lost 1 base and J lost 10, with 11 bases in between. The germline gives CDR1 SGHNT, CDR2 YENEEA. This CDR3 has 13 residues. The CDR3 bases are TGTGCCAGCAGCTTAGGGTTGGTCAGGGAGCAGTTCTTC. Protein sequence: CASSLGLVREQFF.

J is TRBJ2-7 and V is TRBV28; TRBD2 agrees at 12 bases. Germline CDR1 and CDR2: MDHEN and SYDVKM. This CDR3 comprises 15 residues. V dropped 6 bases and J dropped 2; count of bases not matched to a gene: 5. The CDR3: CASRRGLAGAYEQYF. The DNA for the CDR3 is TGTGCCAGCAGACGGGGACTAGCGGGTGCCTACGAGCAGTACTTC.

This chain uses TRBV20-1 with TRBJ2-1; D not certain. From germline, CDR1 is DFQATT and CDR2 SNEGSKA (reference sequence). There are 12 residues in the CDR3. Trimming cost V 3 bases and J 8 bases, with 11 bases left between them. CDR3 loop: CSASRGFYEQFF. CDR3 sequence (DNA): TGCAGTGCTAGTCGAGGTTTTTATGAGCAGTTCTTC.